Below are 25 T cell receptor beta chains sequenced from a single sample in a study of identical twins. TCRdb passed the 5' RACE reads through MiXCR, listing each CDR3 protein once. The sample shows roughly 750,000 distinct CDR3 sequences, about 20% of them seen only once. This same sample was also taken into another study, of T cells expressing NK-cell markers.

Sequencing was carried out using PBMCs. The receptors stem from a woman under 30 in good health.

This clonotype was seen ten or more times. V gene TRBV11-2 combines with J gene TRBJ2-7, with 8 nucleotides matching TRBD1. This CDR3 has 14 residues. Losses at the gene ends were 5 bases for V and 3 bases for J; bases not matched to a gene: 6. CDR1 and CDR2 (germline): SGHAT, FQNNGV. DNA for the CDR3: TGTGCCAGCAGCCTATACAGGGGGAGCTACGAGCAGTACTTC. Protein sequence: CASSLYRGSYEQYF. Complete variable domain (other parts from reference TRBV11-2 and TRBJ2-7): EAGVAQSPRYKIIEKRQSVAFWCNPISGHATLYWYQQILGQGPKLLIQFQNNGVVDDSQLPKDRFSAERLKGVDSTLKIQPAKLEDSAVYLCASSLYRGSYEQYFGPGTRLTVT.

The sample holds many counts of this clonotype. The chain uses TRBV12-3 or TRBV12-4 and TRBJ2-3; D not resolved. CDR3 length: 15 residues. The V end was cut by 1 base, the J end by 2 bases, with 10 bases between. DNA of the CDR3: TGTGCCAGCAGTTTAGGCGGCCTTTCCACAGATACGCAGTATTTT. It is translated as CASSLGGLSTDTQYF.

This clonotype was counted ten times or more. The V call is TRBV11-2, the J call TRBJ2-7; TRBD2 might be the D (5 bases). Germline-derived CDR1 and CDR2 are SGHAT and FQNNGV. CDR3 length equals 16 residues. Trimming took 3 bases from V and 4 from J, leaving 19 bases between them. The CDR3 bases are TGTGCCAGCAGCTTCTTCTTCGCGGGCCCAGGTTACGAGCAGTACTTC. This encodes CASSFFFAGPGYEQYF.

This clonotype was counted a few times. The CDR3 region has the DNA TGCAGCGTTCAACGAAGTGGGGGACAGGAGAGCTATGGCTACACCTTC. Amino acid sequence: CSVQRSGGQESYGYTF. The chain has TRBV29-1 and TRBJ1-2; 8 positions agree with TRBD1. V lost 5 bases and J lost 4; bases outside the gene matches: 15. The CDR3 loop spans 16 amino acids. Germline-derived CDR1 and CDR2 are SQVTM and ANQGSEA. The variable domain in full, with the rest retrieved from reference TRBV29-1 and TRBJ1-2, is SAVISQKPSRDICQRGTSLTIQCQVDSQVTMMFWYRQQPGQSLTLIATANQGSEATYESGFVIDKFPISRPNLTFSTLTVSNMSPEDSSIYLCSVQRSGGQESYGYTFGSGTRLTVV.

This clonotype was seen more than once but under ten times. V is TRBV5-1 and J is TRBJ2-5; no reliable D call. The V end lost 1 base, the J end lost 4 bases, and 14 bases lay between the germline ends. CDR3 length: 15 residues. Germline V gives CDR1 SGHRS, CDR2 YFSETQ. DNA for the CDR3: TGCGCCAGCAGCTTGAGTGGTGGCTGGGTAGAGACCCAGTACTTC. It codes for CASSLSGGWVETQYF.

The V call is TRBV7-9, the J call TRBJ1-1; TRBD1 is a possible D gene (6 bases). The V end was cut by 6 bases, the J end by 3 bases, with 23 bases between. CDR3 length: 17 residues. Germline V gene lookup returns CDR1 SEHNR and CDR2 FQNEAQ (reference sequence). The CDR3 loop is CASRLQGKREFDTEAFF. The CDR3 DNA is TGTGCCAGCAGGCTACAGGGTAAGCGAGAATTCGACACTGAAGCTTTCTTT.

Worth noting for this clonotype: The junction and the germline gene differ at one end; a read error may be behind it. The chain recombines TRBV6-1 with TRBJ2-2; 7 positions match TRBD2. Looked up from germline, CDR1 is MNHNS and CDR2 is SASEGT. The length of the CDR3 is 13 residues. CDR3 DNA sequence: TGTGCCAGCAGTGAAGGCGGGAGCGGGCAGCTGTTTTTT. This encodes CASSEGGSGQLFF.

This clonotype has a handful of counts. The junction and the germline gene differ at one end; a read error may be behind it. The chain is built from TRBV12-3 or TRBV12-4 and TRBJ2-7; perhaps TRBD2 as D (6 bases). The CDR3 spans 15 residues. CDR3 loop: CASSLTRGNSYEQYF. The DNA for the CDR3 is TGTGCCAGTAGTTTAACCCGGGGGAACTCCTACGAGCAGTACTTC.

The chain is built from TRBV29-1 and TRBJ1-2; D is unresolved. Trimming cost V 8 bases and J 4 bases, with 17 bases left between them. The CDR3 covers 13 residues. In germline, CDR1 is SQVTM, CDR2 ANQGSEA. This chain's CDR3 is CSSPGLEGYGYTF. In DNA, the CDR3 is TGCAGCTCCCCCGGGTTAGAAGGCTATGGCTACACCTTC. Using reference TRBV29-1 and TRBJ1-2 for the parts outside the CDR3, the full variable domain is SAVISQKPSRDICQRGTSLTIQCQVDSQVTMMFWYRQQPGQSLTLIATANQGSEATYESGFVIDKFPISRPNLTFSTLTVSNMSPEDSSIYLCSSPGLEGYGYTFGSGTRLTVV.

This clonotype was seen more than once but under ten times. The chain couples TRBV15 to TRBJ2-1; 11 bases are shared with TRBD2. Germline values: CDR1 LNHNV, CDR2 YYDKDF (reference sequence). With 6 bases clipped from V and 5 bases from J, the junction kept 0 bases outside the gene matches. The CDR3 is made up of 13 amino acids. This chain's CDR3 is CATRTSGNNEQFF. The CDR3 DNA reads TGTGCCACCAGGACTAGCGGGAACAATGAGCAGTTCTTC. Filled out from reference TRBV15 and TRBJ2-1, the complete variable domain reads DAMVIQNPRYQVTQFGKPVTLSCSQTLNHNVMYWYQQKSSQAPKLLFHYYDKDFNNEADTPDNFQSRRPNTSFCFLDIRSPGLGDTAMYLCATRTSGNNEQFFGPGTRLTVL.

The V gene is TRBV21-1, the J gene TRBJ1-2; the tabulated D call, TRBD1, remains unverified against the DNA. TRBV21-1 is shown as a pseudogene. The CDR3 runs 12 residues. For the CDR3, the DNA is TGTGCCAGCAGCGCCAGGGACTATGGCTACACCTTC. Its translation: CASSARDYGYTF.

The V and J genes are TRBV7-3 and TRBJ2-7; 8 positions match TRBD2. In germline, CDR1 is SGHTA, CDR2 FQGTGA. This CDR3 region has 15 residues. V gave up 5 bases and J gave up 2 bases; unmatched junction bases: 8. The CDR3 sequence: CASSRNSGGTYEQYF. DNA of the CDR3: TGTGCCAGCAGCCGAAACAGCGGGGGCACCTACGAGCAGTACTTC.

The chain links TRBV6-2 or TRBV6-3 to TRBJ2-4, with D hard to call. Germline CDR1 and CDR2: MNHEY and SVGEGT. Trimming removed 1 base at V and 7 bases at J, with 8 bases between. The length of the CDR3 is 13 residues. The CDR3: CASSYLSTNIQYF. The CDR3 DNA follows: TGTGCCAGCAGTTACTTGTCCACTAACATTCAGTACTTC.

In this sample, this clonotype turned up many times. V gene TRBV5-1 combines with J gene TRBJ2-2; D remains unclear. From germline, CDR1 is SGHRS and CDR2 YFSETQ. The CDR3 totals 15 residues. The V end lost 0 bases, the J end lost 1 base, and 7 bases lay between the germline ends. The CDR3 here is CASSLASGNTGELFF. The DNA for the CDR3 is TGCGCCAGCAGCTTGGCTTCAGGGAACACCGGGGAGCTGTTTTTT.

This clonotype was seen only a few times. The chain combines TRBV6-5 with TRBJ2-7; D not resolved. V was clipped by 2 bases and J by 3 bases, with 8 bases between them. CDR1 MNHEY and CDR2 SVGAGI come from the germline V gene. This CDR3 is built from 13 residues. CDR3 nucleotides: TGTGCCAGCAGTTACAAGGAAGGCTACGAGCAGTACTTC. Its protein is CASSYKEGYEQYF.

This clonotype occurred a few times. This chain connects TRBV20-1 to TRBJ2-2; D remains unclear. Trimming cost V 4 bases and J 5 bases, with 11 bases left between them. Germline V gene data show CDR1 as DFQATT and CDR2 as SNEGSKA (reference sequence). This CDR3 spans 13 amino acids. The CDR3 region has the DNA TGCAGTGCTAATCCCAGCGAGACCGGGGAGCTGTTTTTT. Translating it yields CSANPSETGELFF.

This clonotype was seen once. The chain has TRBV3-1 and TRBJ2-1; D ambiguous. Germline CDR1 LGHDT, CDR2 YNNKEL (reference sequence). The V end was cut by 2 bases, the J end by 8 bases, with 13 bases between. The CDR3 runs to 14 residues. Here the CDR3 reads CASSQSDGSDEQFF. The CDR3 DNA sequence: TGTGCCAGCAGCCAATCGGACGGAAGCGATGAGCAGTTCTTC.

The CDR3 spells CASSEQGTNEKLFF. CDR3 DNA: TGTGCCAGCAGCGAACAGGGAACTAATGAAAAACTGTTTTTT. The V gene is TRBV7-9, the J gene TRBJ1-4, with D maybe TRBD1 (6 bases). The CDR3 has 14 amino acids. V lost 5 bases and J 1 base, leaving 8 bases between the germline ends. Germline CDR1 and CDR2: SEHNR and FQNEAQ (reference sequence).

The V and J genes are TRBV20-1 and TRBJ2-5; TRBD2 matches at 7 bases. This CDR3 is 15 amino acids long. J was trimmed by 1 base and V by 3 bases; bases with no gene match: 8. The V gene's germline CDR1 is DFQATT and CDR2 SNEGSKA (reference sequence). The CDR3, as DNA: TGCAGTGCTAGTCTTTCTAGCGGAAGCCAAGAGACCCAGTACTTC. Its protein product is CSASLSSGSQETQYF.

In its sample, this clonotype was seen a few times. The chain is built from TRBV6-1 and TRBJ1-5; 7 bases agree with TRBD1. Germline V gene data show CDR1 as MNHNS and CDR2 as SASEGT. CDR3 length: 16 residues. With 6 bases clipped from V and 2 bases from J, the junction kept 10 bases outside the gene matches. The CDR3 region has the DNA TGTGCCAGCAGCCTCGGAACAGGGGCGGGCAATCAGCCCCAGCATTTT. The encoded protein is CASSLGTGAGNQPQHF.

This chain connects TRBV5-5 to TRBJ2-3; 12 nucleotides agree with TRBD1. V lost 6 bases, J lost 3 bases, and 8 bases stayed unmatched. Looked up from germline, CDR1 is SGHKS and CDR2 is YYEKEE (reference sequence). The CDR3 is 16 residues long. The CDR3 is CASTRGQGAFTDTQYF. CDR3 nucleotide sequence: TGTGCCAGCACCAGGGGACAGGGGGCTTTTACAGATACGCAGTATTTT. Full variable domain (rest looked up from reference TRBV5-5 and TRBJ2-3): DAGVTQSPTHLIKTRGQQVTLRCSPISGHKSVSWYQQVLGQGPQFIFQYYEKEERGRGNFPDRFSARQFPNYSSELNVNALLLGDSALYLCASTRGQGAFTDTQYFGPGTRLTVL.

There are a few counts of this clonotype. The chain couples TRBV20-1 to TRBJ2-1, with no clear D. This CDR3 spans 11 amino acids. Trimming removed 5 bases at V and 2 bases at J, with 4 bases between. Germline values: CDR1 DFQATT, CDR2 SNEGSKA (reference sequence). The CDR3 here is CSAGTYNEQFF. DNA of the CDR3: TGCAGTGCTGGAACCTACAATGAGCAGTTCTTC.

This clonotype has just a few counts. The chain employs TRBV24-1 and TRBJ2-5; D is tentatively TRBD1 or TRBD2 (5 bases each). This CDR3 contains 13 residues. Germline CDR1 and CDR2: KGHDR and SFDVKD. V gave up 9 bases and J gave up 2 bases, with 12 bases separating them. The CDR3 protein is CATQAGGQETQYF. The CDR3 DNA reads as TGTGCCACCCAGGCTGGGGGACAAGAGACCCAGTACTTC.

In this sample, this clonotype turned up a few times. This CDR3 is CSARRGQMSYEQYF. The CDR3 nucleotides are TGCAGCGCTCGACGGGGGCAAATGTCCTACGAGCAGTACTTC. The J gene is TRBJ2-7, the V gene TRBV29-1, with D possibly being TRBD1 or TRBD2 (6 bases each). The CDR3 is 14 amino acids. Trimming removed 7 bases at V and 1 base at J, with 17 bases between. CDR1 and CDR2 (germline): SQVTM, ANQGSEA.

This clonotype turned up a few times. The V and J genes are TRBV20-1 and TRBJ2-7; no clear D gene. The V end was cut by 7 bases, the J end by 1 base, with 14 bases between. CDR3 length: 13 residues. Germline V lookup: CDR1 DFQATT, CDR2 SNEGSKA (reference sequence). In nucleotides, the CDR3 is TGCAGTGGAAAGGCCCCCCAATCCTACGAGCAGTACTTC. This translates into CSGKAPQSYEQYF.